Listed here are 14 T cell receptor beta chains from one sample, sequenced in a study of cytomegalovirus exposure and HLA in healthy donors (dated by TCRdb to the late 2010s). Libraries were prepared through the immunoSEQ multiplex PCR assay. For the multiplex PCR, a mixture combining 60 forward primers for TCR Vbeta segments and 13 reverse primers for TCR Jbeta segments was used. TCRdb provides this immuneACCESS table in a form limited to in-frame rearrangements. Some clones are lacking; in checked studies, under half of them reflect an unresolved V gene, and why the rest are absent is not known. Counted in this sample were approximately 150,000 clones; around 72% of them appeared once. The ten largest make up around 2.6% of the sample. The material sequenced was PBMCs. These receptors came from a female donor in good health and CMV-seronegative.

The chain links TRBV7-2 to TRBJ2-1; TRBD2 might be the D (6 bases). Trimming took off 6 bases at V and 2 bases at J, with 14 bases between the two ends. The CDR3 extends over 15 amino acids. Germline values: CDR1 SGHTA, CDR2 FQGNSA. The CDR3 protein is CASRGEEGAYNEQFF. The CDR3 DNA sequence: TGTGCCAGCAGGGGGGAGGAGGGTGCCTACAATGAGCAGTTCTTC. The whole variable domain, filled in from reference TRBV7-2 and TRBJ2-1, reads GAGVSQSPSNKVTEKGKDVELRCDPISGHTALYWYRQSLGQGLEFLIYFQGNSAPDKSGLPSDRFSAERTGGSVSTLTIQRTQQEDSAVYLCASRGEEGAYNEQFFGPGTRLTVL.

The chain recombines TRBV30 with TRBJ1-1, with a tentative D call TRBD1 (6 bases). CDR1 is GTSNPN, CDR2 SVGIG, per germline (reference sequence). This CDR3 is 12 amino acids long. The ends were cut back, 1 base at V and 6 bases at J, with 9 bases in the middle. CDR3 residues: CAWSEGVAEAFF. The CDR3 DNA follows: TGTGCCTGGAGTGAGGGGGTGGCTGAAGCTTTCTTT. The full variable domain, with the rest looked up from reference TRBV30 and TRBJ1-1, is SQTIHQWPATLVQPVGSPLSLECTVEGTSNPNLYWYRQAAGRGLQLLFYSVGIGQISSEVPQNLSASRPQDRQFILSSKKLLLSDSGFYLCAWSEGVAEAFFGQGTRLTVV.

The chain couples TRBV28 to TRBJ2-7; 7 nucleotides line up with TRBD2. Germline values: CDR1 MDHEN, CDR2 SYDVKM. This CDR3 is 13 amino acids long. The ends lost 2 bases at V and 7 bases at J; junction bases unmatched: 5. CDR3 residues: CASSLGLGGEQYF. The CDR3 DNA sequence: TGTGCCAGCAGTTTAGGGCTCGGGGGGGAGCAGTACTTC.

This chain joins TRBV7-3 and TRBJ2-1, with D perhaps TRBD2 (7 bases). V was shortened by 2 bases and J by 6 bases, with 14 bases between the two germline ends. Germline-derived CDR1 and CDR2 are SGHTA and FQGTGA. The CDR3 has 15 residues. The CDR3 DNA is TGTGCCAGCAGCTTATATCAAGGGGGGGTCAATGAGCAGTTCTTC. Translated: CASSLYQGGVNEQFF.

The chain combines TRBV30 with TRBJ1-1, with a possible D match to TRBD1 (6 bases). Germline assignment: CDR1 GTSNPN and CDR2 SVGIG (reference sequence). With 0 bases removed from V and 10 bases from J, the gap between germline ends came to 21 bases. This CDR3 region has 15 residues. The CDR3 DNA is TGTGCCTGGAGTGTAGGGGGACGCTATGGCCTGAGAGCTTTCTTT. This encodes CAWSVGGRYGLRAFF.

V gene TRBV5-5 combines with J gene TRBJ1-1; D gene uncertain. The CDR3 runs to 15 residues. Trimming stripped 4 bases from V and 0 bases from J, with 13 bases between. Germline CDR1 is SGHKS and CDR2 is YYEKEE (reference sequence). CDR3 amino acids: CASSHADGVNTEAFF. In DNA, the CDR3 is TGTGCCAGCAGCCACGCGGACGGGGTGAACACTGAAGCTTTCTTT.

Only one count was recorded for this clone. The chain has TRBV29-1 and TRBJ2-7; 7 nucleotides align to TRBD1. The CDR3 has 15 amino acids. Unmatched junction bases numbered 10, after V lost 3 bases and J lost 2 bases. CDR1 is SQVTM, CDR2 ANQGSEA, per germline. CDR3 bases: TGCAGCGTTGAGGGAACAGGGGCCAGAGCCTACGAGCAGTACTTC. This translates into CSVEGTGARAYEQYF.

CDR3 residues: CASSRQREPYNEQFF. The CDR3 nucleotides are TGTGCCAGTAGTCGACAGCGGGAGCCCTACAATGAGCAGTTCTTC. The J gene is TRBJ2-1, the V gene TRBV19; 8 nucleotides match TRBD2. This CDR3 has 15 residues. CDR1 is LNHDA, CDR2 SQIVND, per germline (reference sequence). The junction had 5 bases not matched to a gene; V was cut back by 5 bases and J by 2 bases.

The chain is built from TRBV18 and TRBJ1-1; possible D gene TRBD1, 5 bases. Germline V CDR1 and CDR2: KGHSH, LQKENI. The CDR3 is 16 amino acids. Trimming took off 3 bases at V and 1 base at J, with 15 bases between the two ends. This CDR3 is CASSPLLIGQNTEAFF. The CDR3 nucleotides are TGTGCCAGCTCACCCTTACTAATTGGACAGAACACTGAAGCTTTCTTT.

The V gene is TRBV4-2, the J gene TRBJ1-2; no clear D. V lost 0 bases to trimming and J lost 4 bases, with 9 bases between them. The CDR3 is 14 residues long. CDR1 LGHNA and CDR2 YNFKEQ come from the germline V gene. The CDR3 DNA reads as TGTGCCAGCAGCCAAGACGCGGGGTCCTATGGCTACACCTTC. Residues: CASSQDAGSYGYTF.

The rearrangement joins TRBV13 to TRBJ2-1, with TRBD2 matching 9 bases. V lost 5 bases, J lost 3 bases, and 8 bases stayed unmatched. This CDR3 is built from 16 residues. Looked up from germline, CDR1 is PRHDT and CDR2 is FYEKMQ (reference sequence). The CDR3 here is CASSISGRRYYNEQFF. CDR3 sequence (DNA): TGTGCCAGCAGCATTAGCGGGAGAAGATACTACAATGAGCAGTTCTTC. Supplemented by reference TRBV13 and TRBJ2-1, the full variable domain reads AAGVIQSPRHLIKEKRETATLKCYPIPRHDTVYWYQQGPGQDPQFLISFYEKMQSDKGSIPDRFSAQQFSDYHSELNMSSLELGDSALYFCASSISGRRYYNEQFFGPGTRLTVL.

The J gene is TRBJ1-5, the V gene TRBV27, with 9 bases that match TRBD1. The CDR3 totals 14 residues. The V segment lost 5 bases and the J segment 5 bases; nucleotides outside the gene matches: 4. Germline V gene sequence: CDR1 MNHEY, CDR2 SMNVEV (reference sequence). CDR3 region: CASSNRGRDQPQHF. CDR3 in DNA: TGTGCCAGCAGTAACAGGGGGCGCGATCAGCCCCAGCATTTT.

This sequence joins TRBV18 and TRBJ2-2; D is possibly TRBD1 (6 bases). The CDR3 is made up of 16 amino acids. CDR1 KGHSH and CDR2 LQKENI come from the germline V gene. Trimming removed 3 bases from V and 6 bases from J, with 17 bases in between. CDR3 protein: CASSPPLGRGAGELFF. The CDR3 DNA follows: TGTGCCAGCTCACCTCCCCTAGGCAGGGGAGCCGGGGAGCTGTTTTTT.

The chain recombines TRBV10-3 with TRBJ2-7, with D possibly TRBD2 on 7 matching bases. The CDR3 has 15 residues. The V gene's germline CDR1 is ENHRY and CDR2 SYGVKD. Trimming removed 10 bases at V and 5 bases at J, with 24 bases between. CDR3 amino acids: CASSGRGAEAHEQYF. The CDR3 DNA reads TGTGCCAGCTCCGGCCGGGGGGCCGAGGCCCACGAGCAGTACTTC.